A selection of T cell receptor beta chains follows, all from one sample in a study of blood T cell repertoires in COVID-19. TCRdb's table, derived via immunoSEQ multiplex PCR, lists solely in-frame clones and lacks some. Of 360,000 or so clones in the sample, 85% to 90% were seen once. The sample comprised peripheral blood. The receptors derive from a young man with active or convalescent COVID-19. Each CDR3 is given with its conserved first and last residue. A D gene is named only where the DNA matches it firmly. Rows may omit the clone size; those that give it use once, few, many or a size class.

clone size	J gene	V gene	D gene	CDR3 protein	CDR3 DNA
once	TRBJ1-4	TRBV7-2	.	CASSRSGGRDEKLFF	TGTGCCAGCAGCCGGTCGGGGGGGCGCGATGAAAAACTGTTTTTT
.	TRBJ1-3	TRBV30	.	CAWRRRDISSGNTIYF	TGTGCCTGGAGGAGAAGGGACATATCCTCTGGAAACACCATATATTTT
.	TRBJ2-7	TRBV19	.	CASSMAVTRNEQYF	TGTGCCAGTAGTATGGCGGTCACCCGAAACGAGCAGTACTTC
.	TRBJ1-5	TRBV28	TRBD1	CASSSDGQGATQPQHF	TGTGCCAGCAGTTCAGATGGACAGGGGGCTACTCAGCCCCAGCATTTT
.	TRBJ2-1	TRBV7-2	TRBD2	CASSRTSGENNEQFF	TGTGCCAGCAGCCGGACTAGCGGGGAGAACAATGAGCAGTTCTTC
.	TRBJ1-1	TRBV5-1	.	CASSGAYRTSNTEAFF	TGCGCCAGCAGCGGGGCATATCGGACATCGAACACTGAAGCTTTCTTT
.	TRBJ2-1	TRBV19	.	CASGVNEQFF	TGTGCCAGCGGGGTAAATGAGCAGTTCTTC
.	TRBJ2-5	TRBV18	TRBD2	CASSPGLAGGGVGETQYF	TGTGCCAGCTCACCGGGACTAGCGGGAGGGGGAGTCGGAGAGACCCAGTACTTC
.	TRBJ2-1	TRBV5-5	TRBD2	CASSYGLAATYNEQFF	TGTGCCAGCAGCTACGGACTAGCAGCCACCTACAATGAGCAGTTCTTC
.	TRBJ2-1	TRBV7-2	TRBD2	CASSVRGTSTYNEQFF	TGTGCCAGCAGCGTTCGAGGGACTAGCACATACAATGAGCAGTTCTTC
.	TRBJ1-5	TRBV19	TRBD1	CASSTGTVLQPQHF	TGTGCCAGTAGTACCGGGACAGTGTTGCAGCCCCAGCATTTT
.	TRBJ1-5	TRBV28	.	CASITGVSNQPQHF	TGTGCCAGCATCACCGGGGTTAGCAATCAGCCCCAGCATTTT
.	TRBJ2-3	TRBV7-6	TRBD2	CASSPSGGADTQYF	TGTGCCAGCAGCCCGAGCGGGGGGGCAGATACGCAGTATTTT
.	TRBJ2-2	TRBV5-1	TRBD2	CASNGLAGHTGELFF	TGCGCCAGCAATGGACTAGCGGGACATACCGGGGAGCTGTTTTTT
.	TRBJ2-7	TRBV4-1	TRBD1	CASSQVDRGDSYEQYF	TGCGCCAGCAGCCAGGTGGACAGGGGGGATTCCTACGAGCAGTACTTC
.	TRBJ1-3	TRBV6-5	.	CASSRDSSGNTIYF	TGTGCCAGCAGCAGAGACAGCTCTGGAAACACCATATATTTT
.	TRBJ1-1	TRBV19	TRBD1	CASSATGTYTEAFF	TGTGCCAGTAGTGCGACAGGGACCTACACTGAAGCTTTCTTT
.	TRBJ1-1	TRBV21-1	.	CASSTVTIVTGNKRNTEAFF	TGTGCCAGCAGCACCGTCACGATTGTTACGGGGAACAAGAGGAACACTGAAGCTTTCTTT
.	TRBJ2-3	TRBV29-1	.	CSVAGRVTDTQYF	TGCAGCGTTGCAGGGCGAGTAACAGATACGCAGTATTTT
.	TRBJ2-2	TRBV6-2/TRBV6-3	.	CASSQYRLQGTGELFF	TGTGCCAGCAGTCAGTATCGACTCCAGGGGACCGGGGAGCTGTTTTTT
.	TRBJ1-1	TRBV19	.	CASSISENTEAFF	TGTGCCAGTTCGATAAGCGAGAACACTGAAGCTTTCTTT
.	TRBJ1-5	TRBV28	.	CASSHRVNNQPQHF	TGTGCCAGCAGTCACCGGGTAAACAATCAGCCCCAGCATTTT
.	TRBJ2-7	TRBV24-1	TRBD1	CATSDSGTGYEQYF	TGTGCCACCAGTGATTCGGGGACAGGCTACGAGCAGTACTTC
.	TRBJ2-5	TRBV7-2	.	CAKQDGNKSPQYF	TGTGCCAAGCAGGATGGAAACAAGAGTCCCCAGTACTTC
.	TRBJ2-5	TRBV5-6	TRBD2	CASSSTSGGETQYF	TGTGCCAGCAGCTCAACTAGCGGTGGGGAGACCCAGTACTTC
.	TRBJ1-3	TRBV28	.	CASTLGLSGNTIYF	TGTGCCAGCACCCTCGGACTCTCCGGAAACACCATATATTTT
.	TRBJ2-1	TRBV24-1	TRBD2	CATSDLGAGGRWNNEQFF	TGTGCCACCAGTGATTTGGGAGCGGGGGGGCGTTGGAACAATGAGCAGTTCTTC
.	TRBJ2-7	TRBV19	.	CASSTGRPYEQYF	TGTGCCAGTAGCACAGGACGGCCTTACGAGCAGTACTTC
.	TRBJ2-7	TRBV27	.	CASSSMEGDEQYF	TGTGCCAGCAGTTCAATGGAAGGGGACGAGCAGTACTTC
once	TRBJ2-1	TRBV7-8	TRBD2	CASIRGAGVANEQFF	TGTGCCAGCATCCGTGGGGCGGGAGTTGCCAATGAGCAGTTCTTC
once	TRBJ2-7	TRBV6-5	TRBD1	CASSRTGSYEQYF	TGTGCCAGCAGCAGGACAGGTTCCTACGAGCAGTACTTC
.	TRBJ1-1	TRBV6-5	.	CASSKYRSADTEAFF	TGTGCCAGCAGCAAATACAGGTCCGCGGACACTGAAGCTTTCTTT
once	TRBJ1-4	TRBV30	TRBD1	CAWKSTGSGEKLFF	TGTGCCTGGAAGTCGACAGGGTCTGGTGAAAAACTGTTTTTT
.	TRBJ2-1	TRBV18	.	CASSPLQSYNEQFF	TGTGCCAGCTCACCACTTCAGTCCTACAATGAGCAGTTCTTC
.	TRBJ2-3	TRBV20-1	.	CSASRTGSTDTQYF	TGCAGTGCTAGTCGGACGGGAAGCACAGATACGCAGTATTTT
.	TRBJ1-1	TRBV9	.	CASSVRDRNTEAFF	TGTGCCAGCAGCGTCAGGGATCGTAACACTGAAGCTTTCTTT
.	TRBJ1-5	TRBV28	.	CASSQGNQPQHF	TGTGCCAGCAGCCAGGGAAATCAGCCCCAGCATTTT
.	TRBJ2-1	TRBV20-1	.	CSALVADEQFF	TGCAGTGCTCTGGTTGCGGATGAGCAGTTCTTC
.	TRBJ2-7	TRBV9	.	CASSVGTGSSYEQYF	TGTGCCAGCAGCGTAGGTACAGGGTCAAGCTACGAGCAGTACTTC
.	TRBJ1-4	TRBV5-1	.	CASSLEGSNEKLFF	TGCGCCAGCAGCTTGGAGGGGTCTAATGAAAAACTGTTTTTT
.	TRBJ2-7	TRBV5-4	.	CASSFGGKWGLYEQYF	TGTGCCAGCAGCTTTGGCGGGAAATGGGGTCTCTACGAGCAGTACTTC
.	TRBJ1-6	TRBV7-9	.	CASSLTVLSYNSPLHF	TGTGCCAGCAGCTTGACAGTCCTCTCCTATAATTCACCCCTCCACTTT
.	TRBJ1-5	TRBV28	.	CASTRRQMNNQPQHF	TGTGCCAGCACCCGGCGACAGATGAACAATCAGCCCCAGCATTTT
.	TRBJ1-2	TRBV7-8	.	CASSLVAGTAGGYTF	TGTGCCAGCAGCTTAGTGGCGGGGACTGCTGGTGGCTACACCTTC
.	TRBJ2-6	TRBV7-2	.	CASSPGVDSGANVLTF	TGTGCCAGCAGCCCCGGGGTGGACTCTGGGGCCAACGTCCTGACTTTC
.	TRBJ2-2	TRBV4-1	.	CASSQVAENTGELFF	TGCGCCAGCAGCCAAGTAGCGGAGAACACCGGGGAGCTGTTTTTT
.	TRBJ2-5	TRBV24-1	TRBD1	CATSEPGQGAGETQYF	TGTGCCACCAGTGAACCGGGACAGGGGGCGGGAGAGACCCAGTACTTC
.	TRBJ1-1	TRBV12-3/TRBV12-4	TRBD1	CASSRGQGKEAFF	TGTGCCAGCAGCCGGGGACAGGGGAAAGAAGCTTTCTTT
.	TRBJ1-5	TRBV24-1	.	CATSDSDTHQPQHF	TGTGCCACCAGTGACTCCGACACCCATCAGCCCCAGCATTTT
.	TRBJ1-6	TRBV28	.	CASSTPGNSPLHF	TGTGCCAGCAGTACCCCAGGGAATTCACCCCTCCACTTT
.	TRBJ2-3	TRBV7-3	.	CASSLRAARNTDTQYF	TGTGCCAGCAGCTTAAGGGCAGCCAGAAACACAGATACGCAGTATTTT
.	TRBJ1-5	TRBV20-1	TRBD1	CSASRTGSNQPQHF	TGCAGTGCTAGTCGGACAGGGTCTAATCAGCCCCAGCATTTT
once	TRBJ1-1	TRBV18	TRBD1	CASSPGTESEAFF	TGTGCCAGCTCACCGGGGACAGAGTCTGAAGCTTTCTTT
.	TRBJ2-2	TRBV7-3	.	CASSSYPQGSMNTGELFF	TGTGCCAGCAGCTCGTACCCCCAGGGTTCTATGAACACCGGGGAGCTGTTTTTT
.	TRBJ2-5	TRBV6-5	.	CASSFGGLGETQYF	TGTGCCAGCAGTTTTGGCGGGCTGGGAGAGACCCAGTACTTC
few	TRBJ1-6	TRBV27	.	CASSPIGVFSPLHF	TGTGCCAGCAGCCCTATCGGGGTATTTTCACCCCTCCACTTT